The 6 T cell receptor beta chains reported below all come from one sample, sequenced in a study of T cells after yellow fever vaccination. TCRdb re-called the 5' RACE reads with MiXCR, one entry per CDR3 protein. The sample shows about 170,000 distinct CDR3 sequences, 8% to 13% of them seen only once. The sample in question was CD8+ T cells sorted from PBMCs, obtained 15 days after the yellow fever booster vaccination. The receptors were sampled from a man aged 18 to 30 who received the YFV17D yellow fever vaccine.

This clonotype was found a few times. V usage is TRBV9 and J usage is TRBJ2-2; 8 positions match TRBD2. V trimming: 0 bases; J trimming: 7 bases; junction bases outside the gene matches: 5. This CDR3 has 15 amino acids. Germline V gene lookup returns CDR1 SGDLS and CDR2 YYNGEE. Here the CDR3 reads CASSVAPGGHGELFF. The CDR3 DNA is TGTGCCAGCAGCGTAGCCCCGGGGGGGCACGGGGAGCTGTTTTTT.

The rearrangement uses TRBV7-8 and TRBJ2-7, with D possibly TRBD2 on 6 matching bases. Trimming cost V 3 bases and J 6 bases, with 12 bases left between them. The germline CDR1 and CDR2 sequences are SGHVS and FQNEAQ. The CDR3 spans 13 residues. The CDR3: CASSFDTGSEQYV. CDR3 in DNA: TGTGCCAGCAGCTTCGACACCGGGAGCGAGCAGTACGTC.

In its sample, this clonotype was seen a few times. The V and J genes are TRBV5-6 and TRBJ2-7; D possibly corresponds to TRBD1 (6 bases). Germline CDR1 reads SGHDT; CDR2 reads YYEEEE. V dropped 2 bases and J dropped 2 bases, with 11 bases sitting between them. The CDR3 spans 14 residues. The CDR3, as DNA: TGTGCCAGCAGCTTCCGGGACATAGCCTACGAGCAGTACGTC. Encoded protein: CASSFRDIAYEQYV.

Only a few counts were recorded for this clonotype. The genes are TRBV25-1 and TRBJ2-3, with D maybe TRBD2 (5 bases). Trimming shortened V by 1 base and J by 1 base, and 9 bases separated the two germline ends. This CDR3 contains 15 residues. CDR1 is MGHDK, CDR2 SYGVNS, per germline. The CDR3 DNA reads TGTGCCAGCAGTGAATTTGATAGCGGCACAGATACGCAGTATTTT. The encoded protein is CASSEFDSGTDTQYF.

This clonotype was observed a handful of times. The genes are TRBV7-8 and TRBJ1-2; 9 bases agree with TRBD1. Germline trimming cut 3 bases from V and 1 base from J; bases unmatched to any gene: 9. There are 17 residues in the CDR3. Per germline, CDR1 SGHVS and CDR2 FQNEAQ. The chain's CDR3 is CASSLSQGTGLNYGYTF. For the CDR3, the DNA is TGTGCCAGCAGCTTGTCGCAAGGGACAGGGCTTAACTATGGCTACACCTTC.

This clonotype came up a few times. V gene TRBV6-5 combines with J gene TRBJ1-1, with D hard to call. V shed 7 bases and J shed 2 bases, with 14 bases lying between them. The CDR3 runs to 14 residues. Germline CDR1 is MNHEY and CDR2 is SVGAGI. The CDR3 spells CASNPLNANTEAFF. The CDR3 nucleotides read TGTGCCAGCAACCCGCTAAATGCTAACACTGAAGCTTTCTTT.